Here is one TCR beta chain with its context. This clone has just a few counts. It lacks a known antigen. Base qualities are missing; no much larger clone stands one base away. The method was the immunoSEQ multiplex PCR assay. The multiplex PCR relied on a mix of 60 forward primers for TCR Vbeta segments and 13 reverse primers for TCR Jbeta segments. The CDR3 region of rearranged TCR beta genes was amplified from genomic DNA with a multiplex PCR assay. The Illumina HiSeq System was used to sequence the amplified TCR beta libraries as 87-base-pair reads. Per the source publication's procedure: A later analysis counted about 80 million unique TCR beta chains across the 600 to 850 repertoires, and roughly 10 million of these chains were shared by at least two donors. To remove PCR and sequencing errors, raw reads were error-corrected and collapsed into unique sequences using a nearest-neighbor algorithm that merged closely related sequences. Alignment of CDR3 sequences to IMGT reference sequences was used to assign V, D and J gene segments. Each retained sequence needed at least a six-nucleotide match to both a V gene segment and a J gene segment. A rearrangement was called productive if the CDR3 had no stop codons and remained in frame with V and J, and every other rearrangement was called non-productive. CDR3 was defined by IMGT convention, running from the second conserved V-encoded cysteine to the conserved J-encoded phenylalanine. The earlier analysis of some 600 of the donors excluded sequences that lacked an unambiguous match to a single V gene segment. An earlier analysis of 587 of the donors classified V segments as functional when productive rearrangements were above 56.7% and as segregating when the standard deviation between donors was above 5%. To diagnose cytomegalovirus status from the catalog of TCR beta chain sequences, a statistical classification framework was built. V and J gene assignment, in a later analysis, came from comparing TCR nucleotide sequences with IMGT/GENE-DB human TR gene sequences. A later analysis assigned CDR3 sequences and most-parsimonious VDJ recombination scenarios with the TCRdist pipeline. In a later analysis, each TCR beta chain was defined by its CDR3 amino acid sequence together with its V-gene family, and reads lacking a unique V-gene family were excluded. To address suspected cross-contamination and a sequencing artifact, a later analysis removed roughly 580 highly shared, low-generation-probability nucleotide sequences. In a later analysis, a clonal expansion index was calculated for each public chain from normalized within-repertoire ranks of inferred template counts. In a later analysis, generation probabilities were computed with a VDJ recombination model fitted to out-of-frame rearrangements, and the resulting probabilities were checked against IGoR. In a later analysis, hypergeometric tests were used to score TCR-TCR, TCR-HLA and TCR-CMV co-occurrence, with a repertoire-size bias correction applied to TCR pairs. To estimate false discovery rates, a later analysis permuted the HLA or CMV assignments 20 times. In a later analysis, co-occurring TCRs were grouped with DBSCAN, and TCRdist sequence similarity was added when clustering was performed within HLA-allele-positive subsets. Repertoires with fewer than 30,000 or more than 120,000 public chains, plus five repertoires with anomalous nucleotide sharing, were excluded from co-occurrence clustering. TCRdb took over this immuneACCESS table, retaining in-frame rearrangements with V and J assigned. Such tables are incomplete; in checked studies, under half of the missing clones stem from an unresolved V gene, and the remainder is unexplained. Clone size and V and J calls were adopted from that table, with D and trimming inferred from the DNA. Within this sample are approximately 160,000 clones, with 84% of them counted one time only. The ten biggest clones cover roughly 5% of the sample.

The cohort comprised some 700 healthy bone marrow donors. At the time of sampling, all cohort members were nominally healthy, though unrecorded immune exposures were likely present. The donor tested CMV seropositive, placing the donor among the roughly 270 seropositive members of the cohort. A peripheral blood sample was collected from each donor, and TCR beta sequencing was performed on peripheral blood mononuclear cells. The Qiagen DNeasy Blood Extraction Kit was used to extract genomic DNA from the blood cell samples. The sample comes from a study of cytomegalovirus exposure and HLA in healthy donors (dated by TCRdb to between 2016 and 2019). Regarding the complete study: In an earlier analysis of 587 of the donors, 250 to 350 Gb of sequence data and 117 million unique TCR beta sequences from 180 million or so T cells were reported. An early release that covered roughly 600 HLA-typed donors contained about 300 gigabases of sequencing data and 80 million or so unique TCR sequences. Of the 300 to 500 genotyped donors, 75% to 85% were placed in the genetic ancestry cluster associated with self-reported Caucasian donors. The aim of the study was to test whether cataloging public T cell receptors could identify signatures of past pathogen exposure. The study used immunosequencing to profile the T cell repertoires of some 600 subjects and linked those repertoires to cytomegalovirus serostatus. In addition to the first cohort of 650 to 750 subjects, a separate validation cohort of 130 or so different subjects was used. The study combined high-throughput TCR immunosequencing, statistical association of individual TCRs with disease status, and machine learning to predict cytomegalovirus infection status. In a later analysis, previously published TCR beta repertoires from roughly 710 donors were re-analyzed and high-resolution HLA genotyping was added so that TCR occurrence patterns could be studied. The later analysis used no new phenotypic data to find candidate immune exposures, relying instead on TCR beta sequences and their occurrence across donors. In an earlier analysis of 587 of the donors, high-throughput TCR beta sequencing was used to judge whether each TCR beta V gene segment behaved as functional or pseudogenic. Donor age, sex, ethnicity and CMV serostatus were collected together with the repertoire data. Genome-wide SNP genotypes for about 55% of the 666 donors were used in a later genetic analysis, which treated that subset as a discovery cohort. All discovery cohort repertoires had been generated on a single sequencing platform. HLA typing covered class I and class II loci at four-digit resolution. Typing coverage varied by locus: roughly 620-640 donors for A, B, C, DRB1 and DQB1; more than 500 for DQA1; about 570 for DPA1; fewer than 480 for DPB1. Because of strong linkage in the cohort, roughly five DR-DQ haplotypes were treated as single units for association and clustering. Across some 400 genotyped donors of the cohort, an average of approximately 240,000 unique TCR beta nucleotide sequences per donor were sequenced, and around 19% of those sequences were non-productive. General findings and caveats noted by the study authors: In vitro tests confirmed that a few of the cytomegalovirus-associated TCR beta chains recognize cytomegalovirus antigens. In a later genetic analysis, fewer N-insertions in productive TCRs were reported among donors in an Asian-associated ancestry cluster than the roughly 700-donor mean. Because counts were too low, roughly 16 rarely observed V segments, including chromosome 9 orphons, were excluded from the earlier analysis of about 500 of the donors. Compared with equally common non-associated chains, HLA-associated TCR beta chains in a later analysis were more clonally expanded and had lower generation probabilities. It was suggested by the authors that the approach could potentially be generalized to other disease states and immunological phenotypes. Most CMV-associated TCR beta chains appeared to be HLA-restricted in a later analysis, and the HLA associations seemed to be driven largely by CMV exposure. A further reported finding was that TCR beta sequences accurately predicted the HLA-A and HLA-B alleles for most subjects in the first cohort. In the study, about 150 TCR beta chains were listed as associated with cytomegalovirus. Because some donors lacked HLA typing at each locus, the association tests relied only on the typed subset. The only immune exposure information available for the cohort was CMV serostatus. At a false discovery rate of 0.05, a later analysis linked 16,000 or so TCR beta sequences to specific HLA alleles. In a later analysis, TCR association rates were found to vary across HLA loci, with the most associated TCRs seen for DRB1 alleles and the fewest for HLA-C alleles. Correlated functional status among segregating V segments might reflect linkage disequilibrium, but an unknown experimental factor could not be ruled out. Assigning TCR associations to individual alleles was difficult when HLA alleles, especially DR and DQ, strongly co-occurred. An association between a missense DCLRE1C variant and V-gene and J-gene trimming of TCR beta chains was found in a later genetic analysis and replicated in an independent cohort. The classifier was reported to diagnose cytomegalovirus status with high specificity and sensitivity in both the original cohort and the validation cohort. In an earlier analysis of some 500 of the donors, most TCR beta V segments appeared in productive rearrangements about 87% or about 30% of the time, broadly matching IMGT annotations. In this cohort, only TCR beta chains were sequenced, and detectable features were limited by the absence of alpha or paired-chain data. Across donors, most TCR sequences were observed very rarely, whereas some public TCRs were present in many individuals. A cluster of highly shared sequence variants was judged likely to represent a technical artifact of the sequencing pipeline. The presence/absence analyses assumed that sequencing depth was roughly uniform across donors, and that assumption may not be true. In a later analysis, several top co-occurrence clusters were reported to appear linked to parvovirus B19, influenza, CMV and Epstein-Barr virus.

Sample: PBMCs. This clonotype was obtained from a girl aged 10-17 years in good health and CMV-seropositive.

The CDR3 reads CASSQVGGGAIDTQYF. The DNA sequence reads TGTGCCAGCAGCCAAGTGGGCGGGGGGGCCATAGATACGCAGTATTTT. The chain links TRBV4-2 with TRBJ2-3; 9 bases in between match TRBD2. CDR1 and CDR2 were assigned from the germline V gene as LGHNA and YNFKEQ. Inclusive of the bounding cysteine and phenylalanine, the CDR3 is 16 residues long. Only the CDR3 region is kept as DNA, spanning 48 bases read in frame from base 1. After removal of 1 base from V and 5 bases from J, the junction retains 7 bases not matched to a gene.